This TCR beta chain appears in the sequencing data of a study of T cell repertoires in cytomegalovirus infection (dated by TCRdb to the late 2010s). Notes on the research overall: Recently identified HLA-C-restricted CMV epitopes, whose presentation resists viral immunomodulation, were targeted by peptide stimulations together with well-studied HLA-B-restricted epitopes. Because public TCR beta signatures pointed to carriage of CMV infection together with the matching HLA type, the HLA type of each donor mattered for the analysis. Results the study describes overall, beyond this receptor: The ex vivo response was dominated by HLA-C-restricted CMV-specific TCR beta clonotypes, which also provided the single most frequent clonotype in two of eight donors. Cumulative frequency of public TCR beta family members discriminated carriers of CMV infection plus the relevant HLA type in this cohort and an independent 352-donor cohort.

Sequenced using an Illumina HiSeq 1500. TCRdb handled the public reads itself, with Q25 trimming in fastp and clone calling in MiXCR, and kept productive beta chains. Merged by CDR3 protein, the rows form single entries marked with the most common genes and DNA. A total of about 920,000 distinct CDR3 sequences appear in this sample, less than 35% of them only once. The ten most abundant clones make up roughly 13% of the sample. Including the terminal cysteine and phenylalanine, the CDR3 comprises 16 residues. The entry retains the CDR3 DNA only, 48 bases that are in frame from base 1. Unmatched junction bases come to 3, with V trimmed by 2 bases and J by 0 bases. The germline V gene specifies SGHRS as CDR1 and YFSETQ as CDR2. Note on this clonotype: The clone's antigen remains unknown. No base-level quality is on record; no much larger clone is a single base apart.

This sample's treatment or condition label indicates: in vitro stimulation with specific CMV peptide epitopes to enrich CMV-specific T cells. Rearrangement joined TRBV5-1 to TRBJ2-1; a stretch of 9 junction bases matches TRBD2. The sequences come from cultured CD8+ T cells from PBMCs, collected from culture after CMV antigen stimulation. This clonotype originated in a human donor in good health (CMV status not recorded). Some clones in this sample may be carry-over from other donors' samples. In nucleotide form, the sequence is TGCGCCAGCAGCTTTGGAGCGGGGGGCTCCTACAATGAGCAGTTCTTC. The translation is CASSFGAGGSYNEQFF.